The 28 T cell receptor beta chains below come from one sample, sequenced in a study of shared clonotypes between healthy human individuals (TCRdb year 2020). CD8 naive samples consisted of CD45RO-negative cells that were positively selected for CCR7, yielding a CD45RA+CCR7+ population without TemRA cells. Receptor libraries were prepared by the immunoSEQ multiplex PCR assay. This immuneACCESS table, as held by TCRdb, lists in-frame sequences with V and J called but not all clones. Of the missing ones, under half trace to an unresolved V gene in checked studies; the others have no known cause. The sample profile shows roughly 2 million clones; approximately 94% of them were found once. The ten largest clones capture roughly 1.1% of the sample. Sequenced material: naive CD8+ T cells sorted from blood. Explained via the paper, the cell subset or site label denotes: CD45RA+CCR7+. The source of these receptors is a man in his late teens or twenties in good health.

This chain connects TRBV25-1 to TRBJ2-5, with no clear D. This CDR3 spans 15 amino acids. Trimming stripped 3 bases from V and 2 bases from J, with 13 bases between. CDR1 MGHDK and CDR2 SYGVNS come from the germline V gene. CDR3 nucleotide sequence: TGTGCCAGCAGTGATTGGCAGGATGGGCAAGAGACCCAGTACTTC. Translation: CASSDWQDGQETQYF. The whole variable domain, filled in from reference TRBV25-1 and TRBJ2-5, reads EADIYQTPRYLVIGTGKKITLECSQTMGHDKMYWYQQDPGMELHLIHYSYGVNSTEKGDLSSESTVSRIRTEHFPLTLESARPSHTSQYLCASSDWQDGQETQYFGPGTRLLVL.

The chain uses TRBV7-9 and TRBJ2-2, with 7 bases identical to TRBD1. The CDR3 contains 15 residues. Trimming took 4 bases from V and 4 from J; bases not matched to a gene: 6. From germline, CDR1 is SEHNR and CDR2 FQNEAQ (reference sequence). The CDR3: CASSYPGQITGELFF. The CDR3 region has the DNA TGTGCCAGCAGCTACCCGGGACAGATCACCGGGGAGCTGTTTTTT.

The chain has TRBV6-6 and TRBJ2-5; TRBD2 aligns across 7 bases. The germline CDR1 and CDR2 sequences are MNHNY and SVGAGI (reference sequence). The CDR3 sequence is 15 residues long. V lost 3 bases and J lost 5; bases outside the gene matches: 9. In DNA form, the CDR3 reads TGTGCCAGCAGTTATTTCGCGGGAGTGGGTGAGACCCAGTACTTC. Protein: CASSYFAGVGETQYF.

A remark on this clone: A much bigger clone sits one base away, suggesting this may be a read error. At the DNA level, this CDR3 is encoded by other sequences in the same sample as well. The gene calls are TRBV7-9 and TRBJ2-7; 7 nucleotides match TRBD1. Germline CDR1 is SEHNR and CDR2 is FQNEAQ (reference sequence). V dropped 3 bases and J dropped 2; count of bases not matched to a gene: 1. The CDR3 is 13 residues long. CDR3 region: CASSFQGAYEQYF. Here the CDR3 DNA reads TGTGCCAGCAGCTTTCAGGGGGCCTACGAGCAGTACTTC.

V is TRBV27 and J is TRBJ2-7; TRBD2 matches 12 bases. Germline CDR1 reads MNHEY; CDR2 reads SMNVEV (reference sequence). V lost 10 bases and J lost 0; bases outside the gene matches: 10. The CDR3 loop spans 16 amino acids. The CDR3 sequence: CATSYSSGGVSYEQYF. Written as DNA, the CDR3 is TGTGCCACTTCTTACTCTAGCGGGGGGGTCTCCTACGAGCAGTACTTC.

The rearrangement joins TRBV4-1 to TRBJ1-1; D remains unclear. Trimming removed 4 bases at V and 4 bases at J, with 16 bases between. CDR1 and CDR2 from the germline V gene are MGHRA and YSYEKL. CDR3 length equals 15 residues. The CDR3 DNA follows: TGCGCCAGCAGCCCTTGGGAACAGTCGGGCACTGAAGCTTTCTTT. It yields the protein CASSPWEQSGTEAFF.

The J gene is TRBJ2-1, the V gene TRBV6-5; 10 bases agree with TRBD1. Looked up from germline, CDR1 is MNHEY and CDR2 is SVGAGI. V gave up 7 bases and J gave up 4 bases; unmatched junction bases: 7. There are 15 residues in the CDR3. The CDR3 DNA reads TGTGCCAGCACCTGGGACAGGGGCTCTTACAATGAGCAGTTCTTC. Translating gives CASTWDRGSYNEQFF.

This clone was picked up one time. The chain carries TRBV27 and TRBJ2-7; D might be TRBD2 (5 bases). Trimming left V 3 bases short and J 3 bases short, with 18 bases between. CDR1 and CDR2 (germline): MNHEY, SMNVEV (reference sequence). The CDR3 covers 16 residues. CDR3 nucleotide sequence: TGTGCCAGCAGTTTCGAAGCCCCAAGTGCGGGCTACGAGCAGTACTTC. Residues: CASSFEAPSAGYEQYF.

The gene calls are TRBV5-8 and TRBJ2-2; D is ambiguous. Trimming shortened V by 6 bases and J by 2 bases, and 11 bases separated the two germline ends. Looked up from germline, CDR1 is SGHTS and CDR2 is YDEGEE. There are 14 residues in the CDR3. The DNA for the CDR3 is TGTGCCAGCACCACGGGTCTAAACACCGGGGAGCTGTTTTTT. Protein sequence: CASTTGLNTGELFF. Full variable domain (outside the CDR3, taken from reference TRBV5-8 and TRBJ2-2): EAGVTQSPTHLIKTRGQQATLRCSPISGHTSVYWYQQALGLGLQFLLWYDEGEERNRGNFPPRFSGRQFPNYSSELNVNALELEDSALYLCASTTGLNTGELFFGEGSRLTVL.

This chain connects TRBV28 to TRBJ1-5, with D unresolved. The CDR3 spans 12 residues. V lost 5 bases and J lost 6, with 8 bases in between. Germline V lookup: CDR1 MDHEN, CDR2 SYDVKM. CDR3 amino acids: CASSETAQPQHF. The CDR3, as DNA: TGTGCCAGCAGTGAGACGGCTCAGCCCCAGCATTTT.

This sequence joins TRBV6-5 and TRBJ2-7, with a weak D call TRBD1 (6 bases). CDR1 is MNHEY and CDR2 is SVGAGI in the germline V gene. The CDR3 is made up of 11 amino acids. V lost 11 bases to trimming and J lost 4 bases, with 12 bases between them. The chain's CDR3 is CASGTPYEQYF. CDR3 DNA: TGTGCCTCCGGGACACCTTACGAGCAGTACTTC.

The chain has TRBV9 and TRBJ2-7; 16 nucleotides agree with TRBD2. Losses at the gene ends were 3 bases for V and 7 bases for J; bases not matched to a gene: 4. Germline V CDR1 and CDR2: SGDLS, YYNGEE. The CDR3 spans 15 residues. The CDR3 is CASSEGLAGGGEQYF. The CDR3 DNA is TGTGCCAGCAGCGAGGGACTAGCGGGAGGGGGAGAGCAGTACTTC.

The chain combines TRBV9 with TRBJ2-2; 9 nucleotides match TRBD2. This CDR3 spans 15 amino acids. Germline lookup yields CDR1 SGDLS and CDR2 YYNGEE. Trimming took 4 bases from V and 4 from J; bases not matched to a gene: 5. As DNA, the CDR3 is TGTGCCAGCAGCAAAGGACTAGCGATCACCGGGGAGCTGTTTTTT. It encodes CASSKGLAITGELFF.

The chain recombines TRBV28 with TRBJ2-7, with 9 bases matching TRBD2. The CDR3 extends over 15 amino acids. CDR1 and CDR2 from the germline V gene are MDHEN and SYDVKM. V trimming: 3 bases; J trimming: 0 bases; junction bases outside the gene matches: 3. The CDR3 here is CASSFRLAASYEQYF. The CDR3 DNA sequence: TGTGCCAGCAGTTTTCGACTAGCGGCCTCCTACGAGCAGTACTTC.

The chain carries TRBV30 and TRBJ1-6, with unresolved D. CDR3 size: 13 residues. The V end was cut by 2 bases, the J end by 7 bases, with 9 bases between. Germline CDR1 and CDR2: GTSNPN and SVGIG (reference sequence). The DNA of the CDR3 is TGTGCCTGGAGTCCCACATCCAATTCACCCCTCCACTTT. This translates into CAWSPTSNSPLHF.

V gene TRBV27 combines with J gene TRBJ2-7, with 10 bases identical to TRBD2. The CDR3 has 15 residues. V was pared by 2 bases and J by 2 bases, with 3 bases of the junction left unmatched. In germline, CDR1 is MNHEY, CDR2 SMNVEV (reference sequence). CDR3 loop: CASSLQLAGTYEQYF. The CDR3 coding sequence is TGTGCCAGCAGTTTACAACTAGCGGGGACCTACGAGCAGTACTTC.

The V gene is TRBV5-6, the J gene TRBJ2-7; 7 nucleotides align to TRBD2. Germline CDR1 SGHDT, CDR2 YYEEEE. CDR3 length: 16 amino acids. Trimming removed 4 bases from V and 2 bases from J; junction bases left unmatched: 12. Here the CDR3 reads CASSPLADFIPYEQYF. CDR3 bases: TGTGCCAGCAGCCCGCTAGCGGACTTCATCCCCTACGAGCAGTACTTC.

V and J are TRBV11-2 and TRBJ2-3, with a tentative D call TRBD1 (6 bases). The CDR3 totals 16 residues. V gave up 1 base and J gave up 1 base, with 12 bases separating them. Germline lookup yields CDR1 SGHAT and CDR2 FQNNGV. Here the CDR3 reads CASSLGADRGTDTQYF. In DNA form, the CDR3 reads TGTGCCAGCAGCTTAGGGGCGGACAGAGGCACAGATACGCAGTATTTT.

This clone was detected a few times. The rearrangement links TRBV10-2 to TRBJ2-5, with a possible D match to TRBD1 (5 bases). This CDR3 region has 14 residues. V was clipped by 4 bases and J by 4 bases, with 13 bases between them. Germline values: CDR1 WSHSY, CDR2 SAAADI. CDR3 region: CASSVQGWAETQYF. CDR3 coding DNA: TGCGCCAGCAGTGTCCAGGGATGGGCAGAGACCCAGTACTTC.

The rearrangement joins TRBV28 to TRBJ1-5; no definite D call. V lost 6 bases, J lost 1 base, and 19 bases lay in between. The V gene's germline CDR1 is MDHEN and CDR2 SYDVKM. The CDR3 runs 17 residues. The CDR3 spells CASSKMTFGNSNQPQHF. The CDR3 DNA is TGTGCCAGCAGCAAAATGACTTTCGGGAACAGCAATCAGCCCCAGCATTTT.

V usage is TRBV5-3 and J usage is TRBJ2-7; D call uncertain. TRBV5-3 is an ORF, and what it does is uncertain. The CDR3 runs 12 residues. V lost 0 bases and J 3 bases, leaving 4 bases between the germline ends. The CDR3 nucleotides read TGTGCCAGAAGCTTGGGAGGCTACGAGCAGTACTTC. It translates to CARSLGGYEQYF.

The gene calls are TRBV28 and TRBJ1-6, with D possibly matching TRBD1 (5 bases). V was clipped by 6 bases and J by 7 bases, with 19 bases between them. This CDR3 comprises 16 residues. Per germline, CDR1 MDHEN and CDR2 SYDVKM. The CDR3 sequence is CASSQGAGGVNSPLHF. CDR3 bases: TGTGCCAGCAGCCAGGGAGCTGGAGGAGTGAATTCACCCCTCCACTTT.

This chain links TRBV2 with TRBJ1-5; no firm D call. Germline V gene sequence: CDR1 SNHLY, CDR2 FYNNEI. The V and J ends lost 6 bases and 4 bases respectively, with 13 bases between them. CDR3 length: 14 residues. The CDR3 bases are TGTGCCAGCAGCCGGGCCCTTATGAATCAGCCCCAGCATTTT. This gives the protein CASSRALMNQPQHF.

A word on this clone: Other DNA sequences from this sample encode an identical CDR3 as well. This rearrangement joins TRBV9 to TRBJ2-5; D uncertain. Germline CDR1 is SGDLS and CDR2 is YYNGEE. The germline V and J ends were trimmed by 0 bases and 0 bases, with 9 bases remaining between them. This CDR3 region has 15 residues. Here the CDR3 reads CASSVVGSYQETQYF. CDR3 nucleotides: TGTGCCAGCAGCGTAGTAGGATCGTACCAAGAGACCCAGTACTTC. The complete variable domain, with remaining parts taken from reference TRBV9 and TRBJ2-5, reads DSGVTQTPKHLITATGQRVTLRCSPRSGDLSVYWYQQSLDQGLQFLIQYYNGEERAKGNILERFSAQQFPDLHSELNLSSLELGDSALYFCASSVVGSYQETQYFGPGTRLLVL.

DNA for the CDR3: TGTGCCAGCAGCCAAGATTGGGGGGCAGAGGGGGAGACCCAGTACTTC. Amino acid sequence: CASSQDWGAEGETQYF. The genes are TRBV4-2 and TRBJ2-5; D possibly matches TRBD1 or TRBD2 (6 bases each). Trimming removed 0 bases from V and 5 bases from J, with 16 bases in between. The length of the CDR3 is 16 residues. Germline CDR1 and CDR2: LGHNA and YNFKEQ.

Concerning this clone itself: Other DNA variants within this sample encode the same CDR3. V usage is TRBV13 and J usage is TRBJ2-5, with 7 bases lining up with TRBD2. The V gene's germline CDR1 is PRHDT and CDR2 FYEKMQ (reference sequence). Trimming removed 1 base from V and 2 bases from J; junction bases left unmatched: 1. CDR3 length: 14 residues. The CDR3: CASSLAGGQETQYF. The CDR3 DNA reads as TGTGCCAGCAGCTTAGCGGGAGGTCAAGAGACCCAGTACTTC.

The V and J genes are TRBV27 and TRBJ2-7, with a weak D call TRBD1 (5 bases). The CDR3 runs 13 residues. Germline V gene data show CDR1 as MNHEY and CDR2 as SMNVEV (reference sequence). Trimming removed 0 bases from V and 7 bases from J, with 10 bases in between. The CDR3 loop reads CASSLSKGREQYF. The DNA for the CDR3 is TGTGCCAGCAGTTTATCGAAGGGGCGAGAGCAGTACTTC.

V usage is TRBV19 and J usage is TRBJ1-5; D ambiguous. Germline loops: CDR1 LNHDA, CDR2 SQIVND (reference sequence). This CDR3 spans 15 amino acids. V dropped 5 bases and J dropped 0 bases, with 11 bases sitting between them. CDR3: CASSFWRDSNQPQHF. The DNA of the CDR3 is TGTGCCAGTAGTTTCTGGCGAGATAGCAATCAGCCCCAGCATTTT.